This section outlines one T cell receptor beta chain sequence together with its context. CDR3 length equals 13 residues. Germline CDR1 reads SQVTM; CDR2 reads ANQGSEA. Trimming removed 5 bases from V and 4 bases from J, with 13 bases in between. These data originate in a study of control samples from healthy donors and cancer patients. Data came from immunoSEQ multiplex PCR; TCRdb stores just in-frame clones and leaves some out. The sample holds more than 110,000 clones, over 85% seen once. The sample comprised blood. The sequence was collected from a man aged 30 to 45 in good health. V and J are TRBV29-1 and TRBJ2-3; no definite D call. CDR3 DNA sequence: TGCAGCGTTATCCGACGAATAGCAGATACGCAGTATTTT. Protein sequence: CSVIRRIADTQYF.